The next 12 T cell receptor beta chains were all read from a single sample in a study of T-cell memory formation after mild COVID-19. One entry per CDR3 protein results from TCRdb running MiXCR on the 5' RACE reads. The sample lists 400,000 or so distinct CDR3 sequences; roughly 20% were seen once. The sequencing sample was made of PBMCs or a T cell subset sorted from them (not recorded which). These receptors were collected from an adult woman who had mild COVID-19 (a few samples of this study predate the infection). Cell type and time point are not known.

Many counts were recorded for this clonotype. The chain joins TRBV5-8 to TRBJ1-5; a possible D gene is TRBD1 (6 bases). V lost 3 bases and J 0 bases, leaving 10 bases between the germline ends. Germline CDR1 is SGHTS and CDR2 is YDEGEE. The CDR3 covers 15 residues. The CDR3 is CASSSGTYSNQPQHF. The CDR3 DNA sequence: TGTGCCAGCAGCTCCGGGACATATAGCAATCAGCCCCAGCATTTT.

This clonotype has only a few counts. This chain uses TRBV5-5 with TRBJ1-5; 9 positions match TRBD1. Germline assignment: CDR1 SGHKS and CDR2 YYEKEE (reference sequence). The CDR3 totals 15 residues. With V trimmed by 4 bases and J by 5 bases, 7 bases remained unmatched. The CDR3 coding sequence is TGTGCCAGCAGCGGTCCGGGACAGGGCGATCAGCCCCAGCATTTT. Translated, it gives CASSGPGQGDQPQHF.

This clonotype occurred a few times. The rearrangement links TRBV9 to TRBJ1-3; 8 bases agree with TRBD1. Trimming removed 2 bases from V and 8 bases from J; junction bases left unmatched: 9. Germline assignment: CDR1 SGDLS and CDR2 YYNGEE. The CDR3 contains 15 residues. The CDR3 loop is CASSVRGTGSDTIYF. DNA for the CDR3: TGTGCCAGCAGCGTCAGGGGGACAGGTTCTGACACCATATATTTT. The variable domain in full, completed from reference TRBV9 and TRBJ1-3, reads DSGVTQTPKHLITATGQRVTLRCSPRSGDLSVYWYQQSLDQGLQFLIQYYNGEERAKGNILERFSAQQFPDLHSELNLSSLELGDSALYFCASSVRGTGSDTIYFGEGSWLTVV.

Regarding this clonotype: At one end, the junction sequence differs from germline, possibly due to a read error. CDR3 sequence: CASSDSEVAGLGELFF. The CDR3 nucleotides are TGTGCCAGCAGTGACTCGGAGGTAGCGGGCCTGGGGGAGCTGTTTTTT. The chain combines TRBV6-2 or TRBV6-3 with TRBJ2-2; 7 bases align to TRBD2. There are 16 residues in the CDR3. From germline, CDR1 is MNHEY and CDR2 SVGEGT.

The chain combines TRBV5-4 with TRBJ2-1; weak D call: TRBD1 (6 bases). This CDR3 has 15 residues. Trimming left V 1 base short and J 3 bases short, with 11 bases between. In germline, CDR1 is SGHNT, CDR2 YYREEE (reference sequence). The chain's CDR3 is CASSLLWTDYNEQFF. The CDR3 coding sequence is TGTGCCAGCAGCTTGCTCTGGACAGACTACAATGAGCAGTTCTTC.

The V gene is TRBV6-2 or TRBV6-3, the J gene TRBJ2-2; possibly TRBD1 for D (5 bases). This CDR3 spans 13 amino acids. Germline CDR1 is MNHEY and CDR2 is SVGEGT. V lost 5 bases, J lost 7 bases, and 11 bases lay in between. The chain's CDR3 is CASSHPRGGELFF. The DNA of the CDR3 is TGTGCCAGCAGTCACCCAAGGGGCGGGGAGCTGTTTTTT.

The chain links TRBV5-6 to TRBJ1-2, with D perhaps TRBD1 (5 bases). The germline V gene has CDR1 SGHDT and CDR2 YYEEEE. The CDR3 has 15 amino acids. Between the trimmed V and J ends, which lost 4 bases and 2 bases, there was a span of 15 bases. The CDR3 nucleotides are TGTGCCAGCAGCCGGGACGCCCGCAAGAACTATGGCTACACCTTC. This translates into CASSRDARKNYGYTF.

This clonotype was observed at least ten times. The chain is built from TRBV27 and TRBJ1-1; 7 positions match TRBD1. CDR1 MNHEY and CDR2 SMNVEV come from the germline V gene (reference sequence). The V and J ends lost 5 bases and 5 bases, in that order; junction bases with no gene match: 5. CDR3 size: 13 residues. The CDR3 nucleotides are TGTGCCAGCAGTATAACAGGGGTAACTGAAGCTTTCTTT. Residues: CASSITGVTEAFF.

The chain combines TRBV6-6 with TRBJ1-1; D remains ambiguous. The ends were cut back, 0 bases at V and 10 bases at J, with 12 bases in the middle. CDR1 is MNHNY, CDR2 SVGAGI, per germline (reference sequence). The CDR3 is made up of 13 amino acids. The DNA for the CDR3 is TGTGCCAGCAGTTACTCGAGGCCCGGTCGAGCTTTCTTT. Translating it yields CASSYSRPGRAFF.

This chain links TRBV3-1 with TRBJ1-1; D perhaps matches TRBD1 (6 bases). Trimming shortened V by 4 bases and J by 1 base, and 13 bases separated the two germline ends. In germline, CDR1 is LGHDT, CDR2 YNNKEL (reference sequence). This CDR3 contains 15 residues. The CDR3 DNA reads TGTGCCAGCAGCCGAGCCCAGGGGACGAACACTGAAGCTTTCTTT. Translation gives CASSRAQGTNTEAFF. The entire variable domain, with the rest obtained from reference TRBV3-1 and TRBJ1-1, is as follows: DTAVSQTPKYLVTQMGNDKSIKCEQNLGHDTMYWYKQDSKKFLKIMFSYNNKELIINETVPNRFSPKSPDKAHLNLHINSLELGDSAVYFCASSRAQGTNTEAFFGQGTRLTVV.

The chain is built from TRBV20-1 and TRBJ2-7; unclear D gene. The germline V gene has CDR1 DFQATT and CDR2 SNEGSKA (reference sequence). V lost 3 bases to trimming and J lost 3 bases, with 9 bases between them. The CDR3 extends over 12 amino acids. DNA for the CDR3: TGCAGTGCTAGGGACCCAGACTACGAGCAGTACTTC. Its protein is CSARDPDYEQYF.

This rearrangement joins TRBV11-2 to TRBJ2-7, with D perhaps TRBD2 (5 bases). The CDR3 runs to 14 residues. Trimming pared 6 bases from V and 1 base from J, leaving 13 bases between. Germline lookup yields CDR1 SGHAT and CDR2 FQNNGV. CDR3 in amino acids: CASSIGSGSYEQYF. The DNA for the CDR3 is TGTGCCAGCAGTATTGGGTCGGGGTCCTACGAGCAGTACTTC.